This TCR beta chain was sequenced for a study of T cells in Graves' hyperthyroidism and ophthalmopathy. Study findings and constraints: Most thyroid clonotypes expanded above 0.001 appeared in blood too. Ophthalmopathy prediction by the model preceded onset by a median about 6.5 months.

Exclusion criteria comprised uncontrolled infection, other autoimmune disease, pregnancy or lactation. Out of approximately 10 ml of fresh peripheral blood came the PBMCs. Amplification of TCR beta CDR3 regions used RNA as the template. HTBI primers were the set used in a first-round RT-PCR of the TCR CDR3. TCRdb recomputed calls from the multiplex PCR reads with MiXCR, one row per CDR3 protein. The sample includes about 200,000 distinct CDR3 sequences, 15% to 20% of them seen just once. On this clonotype itself: The antigen is unknown.

This CDR3 has 18 amino acids. Unmatched junction bases numbered 11, after V lost 1 base and J lost 4 bases. CDR1 and CDR2 (germline): SGHAT, FQNNGV. The receptor's source is a middle-aged man with Graves' hyperthyroidism. This sequence joins TRBV11-2 and TRBJ2-1; 9 bases align to TRBD2. Input material: blood. The CDR3 loop reads CASSLAARGGFSYNEQFF. The DNA for the CDR3 is TGTGCCAGCAGCTTAGCCGCGCGGGGGGGCTTTAGTTACAATGAGCAGTTCTTC.